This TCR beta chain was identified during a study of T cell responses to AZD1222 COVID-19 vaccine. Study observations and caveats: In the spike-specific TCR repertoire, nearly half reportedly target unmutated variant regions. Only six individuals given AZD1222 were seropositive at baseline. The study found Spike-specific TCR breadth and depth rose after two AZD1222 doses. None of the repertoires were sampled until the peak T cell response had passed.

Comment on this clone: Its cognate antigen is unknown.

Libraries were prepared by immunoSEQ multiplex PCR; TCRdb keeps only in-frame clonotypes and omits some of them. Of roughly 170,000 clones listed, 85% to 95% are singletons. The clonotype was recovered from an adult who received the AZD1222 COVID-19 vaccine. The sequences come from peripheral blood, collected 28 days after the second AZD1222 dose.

The CDR3 sequence is CASSSQDSYSGNTIYF. CDR3 DNA sequence: TGTGCCAGCAGCTCTCAAGACTCCTACTCTGGAAACACCATATATTTT. The chain recombines TRBV5-8 with TRBJ1-3; D call uncertain. The germline V gene encodes CDR1 SGHTS and CDR2 YDEGEE. The CDR3 is 16 amino acids. The V gene lost 3 bases and the J gene lost 0 bases, with 13 bases spanning the gap.